Listed below are T cell receptor beta chains from one sample, sequenced in a study of blood T cell repertoires in COVID-19. Method: immunoSEQ multiplex PCR; TCRdb's copy keeps in-frame clones and lacks some. The sample has about 150,000 clones; approximately 80% are singletons. Sequencing input: peripheral blood. The receptors originated from a woman aged 55-70 years with COVID-19, enrolled during active disease. CDR3s include the opening cysteine and the closing phenylalanine or tryptophan. The order of the fields is V gene, CDR3 protein.

>TRBV11-3
CASSSHGTENTYEQYF
>TRBV6-5
CASTQQGNMNTEAFF
>TRBV6-5
CASRFGGGNTIYF
>TRBV6-5
CASSLGWRDEKLFF
>TRBV5-5
CASSLSGSGQPQHF
>TRBV6-1
CASSERQAYEQYF
>TRBV18
CASSPPTDNQPQHF
>TRBV18
CASSPSQGWGEKLFF
>TRBV14
CASSYRTGALNTEAFF
>TRBV4-1
CASSQDSRGGPNYGYTF
>TRBV12-3/TRBV12-4
CASASGQRLFF
>TRBV5-1
CASSSPGLAGGQETQYF
>TRBV7-8
CASSLDRAKGGEQYF
>TRBV24-1
CATSEAEYGYTF
>TRBV4-2
CASSQGQEAPQHF
>TRBV7-9
CASSSGQGGDYNEQFF
>TRBV14
CASSQDLGGVEAFF
>TRBV7-4
CASSLGRQGRGGNEKLFF
>TRBV12-5
CASGFLGNTIYF
>TRBV6-2/TRBV6-3
CASSSFTGDYGYTF
>TRBV2
CANTRGGISGNTIYF
>TRBV4-1
CASSQYSYSPLHF
>TRBV4-2
CASSQEYNTDTQYF
>TRBV7-9
CALGGDRTGETQYF
>TRBV7-7
CASSLASTPGYNEQFF
>TRBV3-1/TRBV3-2
CASSQGGARTEAFF
>TRBV7-2
CASSLGRGNEAFF
>TRBV2
CASSSRTGTGELFF
>TRBV24-1
CATSDTRVRDKYTGELFF
>TRBV5-1
CASSLLGRGSNEKLFF
>TRBV27
CASSSPGQGRTEAFF
>TRBV7-9
CASSLDAQGGETQYF
>TRBV4-1
CASSQLLRSGYGYTF
>TRBV27
CASSLLAGNQPQHF
>TRBV3-1/TRBV3-2
CASSYREGTEAFF
>TRBV7-6
CASSPGGYSNQPQHF
>TRBV9
CASSVRTGGNGYTF
>TRBV13
CASSLGQGGQPQHF
>TRBV9
CASSVSSGGAEDTQYF
>TRBV5-1
CASRPAGGRGIEAFF
>TRBV2
CASSGNGGQQPQHF
>TRBV6-5
CASRGSGSTDTQYF